The clone carrying this T cell receptor beta chain has just a few counts. Primers included in the PCR were 60 Vbeta and 13 Jbeta primers. This table comes from immunoSEQ multiplex PCR, and its TCRdb copy is limited to in-frame clones, with some not included. The table has 110,000 to 150,000 clones, less than 10% seen once. The source of the sample is a study of cytomegalovirus exposure and HLA in healthy donors. The CDR3 length is 15 residues. Between the trimmed V and J ends, which lost 7 bases and 0 bases, there was a span of 10 bases. Germline CDR1 MNHNS, CDR2 SASEGT. This TCR was recovered from a man aged 45-65 years in good health and CMV-seronegative. This chain joins TRBV6-1 and TRBJ2-6, with D unclear. Sample: PBMCs. DNA for the CDR3: TGTGCCAGCAAAACCACGGGCTCTGGGGCCAACGTCCTGACTTTC. This gives the protein CASKTTGSGANVLTF.